The rows below give T cell receptor beta chains drawn from one sample of a study of T cell responses to AZD1222 COVID-19 vaccine. Produced via immunoSEQ multiplex PCR; TCRdb's table is partial and in-frame only. The sample holds fewer than 150,000 clones, more than 75% seen once. The sample was peripheral blood, taken on day 0 of AZD1222 vaccination. These receptors were taken from an adult in good health. The conserved cysteine and the conserved F or W are not part of the CDR3 here. The order of the fields is V gene, CDR3 protein.

V: TRBV25-1; CDR3: ASSPGEGLSGEQY
V: TRBV4-3; CDR3: ASSPDWQTEAF
V: TRBV3-1/TRBV3-2; CDR3: ASSALGTTGELF
V: TRBV7-8; CDR3: ASSRGLAGGLYEQY
V: TRBV19; CDR3: ASSMGGRGPSNEKLF
V: TRBV9; CDR3: ASSLTAGNPQETQY
V: TRBV11-2; CDR3: ASSRDRVVGEAF
V: TRBV6-1; CDR3: ASSEIVGSYEQY
V: TRBV3-1/TRBV3-2; CDR3: ASSYSYNEQF
V: TRBV7-2; CDR3: ASSNRWDTQY
V: TRBV6-5; CDR3: ASSYGRENSPLH
V: TRBV19; CDR3: ASSLTGASYEQY
V: TRBV28; CDR3: ASTLLGDRDQPQH
V: TRBV29-1; CDR3: SVSPRGQGGSYEQY